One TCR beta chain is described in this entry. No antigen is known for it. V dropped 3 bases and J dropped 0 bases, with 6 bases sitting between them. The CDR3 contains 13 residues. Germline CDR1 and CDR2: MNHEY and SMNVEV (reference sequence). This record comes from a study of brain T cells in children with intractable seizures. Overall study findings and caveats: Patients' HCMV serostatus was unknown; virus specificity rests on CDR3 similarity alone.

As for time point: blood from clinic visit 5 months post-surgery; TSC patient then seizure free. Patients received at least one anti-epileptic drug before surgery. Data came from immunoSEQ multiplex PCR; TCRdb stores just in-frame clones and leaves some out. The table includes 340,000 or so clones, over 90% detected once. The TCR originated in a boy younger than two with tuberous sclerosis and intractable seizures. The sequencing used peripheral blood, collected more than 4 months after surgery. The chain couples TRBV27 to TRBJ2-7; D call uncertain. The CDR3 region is CASSFAHSYEQYF. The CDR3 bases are TGTGCCAGCAGTTTCGCCCACTCCTACGAGCAGTACTTC.